This T cell receptor beta chain was retrieved from a study of blood T cell repertoires in COVID-19. The overall study: COVID-19 samples collected from the United States, Italy and Spain covered acute and convalescent phases. Nucleic acid was either cDNA or gDNA, and it came from T cells, B-cell-depleted T cells, or PBMCs.

Source study methods: Estimation of nucleated cell counts was performed using reference gene primer amplification. TCRdb keeps only in-frame clones here, not all; method: immunoSEQ multiplex PCR. D and trimming come from the DNA, and the V and J calls and clone size come from that table. This sample has about 87,000 clones, with around 82% found just once. Patients from Seattle were sampled longitudinally, starting during active infection. J lost 4 bases, V lost 4 bases, and 8 bases had no gene match. Germline values: CDR1 ENHRY, CDR2 SYGVKD. This CDR3 spans 15 amino acids. The V and J genes are TRBV10-3 and TRBJ2-5; 8 nucleotides line up with TRBD1. The specimen was peripheral blood. The origin of this receptor is a woman older than 75 with COVID-19, enrolled during active disease. CDR3 region: CAISVAQGVRETQYF. DNA of the CDR3: TGTGCCATCAGTGTGGCACAGGGGGTAAGAGAGACCCAGTACTTC.